This T cell receptor (beta chain) is from a study of T cells after yellow fever vaccination. Trimming removed 0 bases from V and 7 bases from J, with 13 bases in between. The V gene's germline CDR1 is LNHNV and CDR2 YYDKDF (reference sequence). The CDR3 extends over 15 amino acids. In TCRdb, the 5' RACE reads were re-called with MiXCR into one record per CDR3 protein. The sample includes hundreds of thousands of distinct CDR3 sequences, roughly an eighth of them seen just once. This receptor was identified in a man aged 25-45 years who received the YFV17D yellow fever vaccine. The source was PBMCs, collected on the day of the yellow fever booster vaccination. The chain employs TRBV15 and TRBJ1-5, with D maybe TRBD1 (5 bases). DNA for the CDR3: TGTGCCACCAGCAGAGATAGGACAACCAAGCAGCCCCAGCATTTT. It specifies CATSRDRTTKQPQHF.